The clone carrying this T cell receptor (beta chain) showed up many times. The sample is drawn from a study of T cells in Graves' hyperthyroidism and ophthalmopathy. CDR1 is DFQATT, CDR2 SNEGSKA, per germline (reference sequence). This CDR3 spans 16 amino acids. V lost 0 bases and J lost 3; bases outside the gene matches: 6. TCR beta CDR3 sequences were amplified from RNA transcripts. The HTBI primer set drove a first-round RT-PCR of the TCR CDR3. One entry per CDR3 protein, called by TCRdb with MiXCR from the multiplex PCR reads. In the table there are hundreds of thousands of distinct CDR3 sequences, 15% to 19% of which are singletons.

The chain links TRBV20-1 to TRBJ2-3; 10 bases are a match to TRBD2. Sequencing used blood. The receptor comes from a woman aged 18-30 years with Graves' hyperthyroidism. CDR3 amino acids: CSAREESGRGTDTQYF. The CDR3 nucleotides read TGCAGTGCTAGAGAGGAGAGCGGGAGGGGGACAGATACGCAGTATTTT.